The rows below give T cell receptor beta chains drawn from one sample of a study of Graves' ophthalmopathy and Graves' hyperthyroidism. MiXCR, applied by TCRdb to the multiplex PCR reads, yields one record per CDR3 protein. The data contain 400,000 to 450,000 distinct CDR3 sequences, under 25% of them seen just once; the ten biggest clones take up around 3.2%. Input material: peripheral blood. The source is a woman aged 18-29 years with stable Graves' hyperthyroidism. CDR3s include the opening cysteine and the closing phenylalanine or tryptophan. Each record gives: V gene, J gene, CDR3 protein.

TRBV20-1	TRBJ2-5	CSARELAGEAGETQYF
TRBV7-9	TRBJ1-1	CASSFVGETEAFF
TRBV24-1	TRBJ2-7	CATSERNPGLAGVEQYF
TRBV3-1	TRBJ1-2	CASSIQGNYGYTF
TRBV7-2	TRBJ2-7	CASSLGNWAYEQYF
TRBV20-1	TRBJ1-2	CSARRELNYGYTF
TRBV12-3/TRBV12-4	TRBJ2-2	CASSLADRGGGELFF
TRBV12-3/TRBV12-4	TRBJ1-2	CASRQGGGYGYTF
TRBV27	TRBJ1-2	CASRAEGFGHGYTF
TRBV6-5	TRBJ2-7	CASSYEIDTSYEQYF
TRBV7-2	TRBJ2-7	CASNSGQGVYEQYF
TRBV4-1	TRBJ2-7	CASSRSGTGLGYEQYF
TRBV12-3/TRBV12-4	TRBJ1-2	CASSLGQGMGYGYTF
TRBV7-9	TRBJ2-7	CASSLGGRAGMQYF
TRBV19	TRBJ1-6	CASSFLRTGFNSPLHF
TRBV7-9	TRBJ1-6	CASSLALQDSPLHF
TRBV20-1	TRBJ1-5	CSAREGGSNQPQHF
TRBV7-8	TRBJ2-7	CASSLEPGVTYEQYF
TRBV2	TRBJ1-3	CASSLAIQRNTIYF
TRBV15	TRBJ2-4	CATGSSVSAAKNIQYF
TRBV7-2	TRBJ1-2	CASSQGQGNYGYTF
TRBV11-2	TRBJ1-1	CASSSQGPEAFF
TRBV18	TRBJ2-7	CASSPSQREDHEQYF
TRBV11-2	TRBJ1-1	CASSLVGQGYLNTEAFF
TRBV9	TRBJ1-2	CASSVEFGQSYGYTF
TRBV12-3/TRBV12-4	TRBJ2-6	CASSTGTDANVLTF
TRBV18	TRBJ1-2	CASSPPPAFNNYGYTF
TRBV6-5	TRBJ2-7	CASSYGGRRYEQYF
TRBV5-1	TRBJ2-7	CASSLGRFDREGEQYF
TRBV6-5	TRBJ2-6	CASSYSPGSGANVLTF
TRBV6-1	TRBJ2-5	CAGSEADRETQYF
TRBV19	TRBJ2-4	CASSTLTNIQYF
TRBV6-1	TRBJ2-7	CASSGQLYEQYF
TRBV12-3/TRBV12-4	TRBJ1-2	CASSLAGIHGYTF
TRBV7-9	TRBJ2-5	CASSLVLGSSETQYF
TRBV3-1	TRBJ2-2	CASSRGPDTGELFF
TRBV30	TRBJ2-5	CAYRQGGETQYF
TRBV11-1	TRBJ2-6	CASSLFPPRGHRANVLTF
TRBV7-3	TRBJ1-1	CASPGQKLNTEAFF
TRBV7-9	TRBJ2-7	CASSSSGSYEQYF
TRBV9	TRBJ2-7	CASSEQGLAGVEQYF
TRBV6-1	TRBJ2-5	CASRLLAGGTIYF